One sample yielded the 26 T cell receptor beta chains listed below, sequenced in a study of T and B cells in COVID-19 patients. From blood, 250-500 ng of genomic DNA served as TRB template. BIOMED2 TRB-A/B primer pools were used in multiplex TRB PCR. TCRdb passed the multiplex PCR reads through MiXCR, listing each CDR3 protein once. Among around 15,000 distinct CDR3 sequences listed, 28% were seen once. Material for sequencing was blood. All receptors derive from a human donor who had recovered from COVID-19.

This clonotype is labeled medium-sized. V and J are TRBV27 and TRBJ2-7; D is undetermined. The CDR3 length is 17 residues. V was clipped by 6 bases and J by 3 bases, with 24 bases between them. The germline CDR1 and CDR2 sequences are MNHEY and SMNVEV (reference sequence). In nucleotides, the CDR3 is TGTGCCAGCAGAGATATTGGATGGGATACTACGATCTACGAGCAGTACTTC. This translates into CASRDIGWDTTIYEQYF.

This CDR3 reads CASSWGPGANVLTF. The CDR3 DNA reads as TGTGCCAGTTCTTGGGGCCCTGGGGCCAACGTCCTGACTTTC. The chain joins TRBV27 to TRBJ2-6, with D tentatively TRBD1 (5 bases). Germline-derived CDR1 and CDR2 are MNHEY and SMNVEV (reference sequence). The CDR3 is 14 residues long. Trimming took off 9 bases at V and 2 bases at J, with 11 bases between the two ends.

The J gene is TRBJ2-3, the V gene TRBV12-3 or TRBV12-4; 10 nucleotides match TRBD1. Trimming at V came to 8 bases and at J to 5 bases, leaving 7 bases not matched to a gene. The CDR3 runs to 14 residues. The CDR3 reads CASRQGAPQDTQYF. The CDR3, as DNA: TGTGCCAGCCGACAGGGGGCACCGCAAGATACGCAGTATTTT.

This clonotype was counted ten times or more. This sequence joins TRBV6-1 and TRBJ2-2, with a tentative D call TRBD1 (6 bases). The CDR3 covers 13 residues. Germline V CDR1 and CDR2: MNHNS, SASEGT. V was trimmed by 4 bases and J by 8 bases, leaving 11 bases between them. The CDR3 loop reads CASSAQGTGELFF. CDR3 DNA sequence: TGTGCCAGCAGTGCACAGGGAACGGGGGAGCTGTTTTTT.

The chain has TRBV12-3 or TRBV12-4 and TRBJ1-2; D not resolved. There are 16 residues in the CDR3. V lost 3 bases, J lost 2 bases, and 16 bases lay in between. The DNA of the CDR3 is TGTGCCAGCAGTTTGGTCTACGGGGTTGGGAACTATGGCTACACCTTC. It is translated as CASSLVYGVGNYGYTF.

The chain couples TRBV5-1 to TRBJ2-7; no definite D call. The V end was cut by 7 bases, the J end by 3 bases, with 11 bases between. CDR3 length: 12 amino acids. Germline CDR1 SGHRS, CDR2 YFSETQ. CDR3 DNA sequence: TGCGCCAGCTCGGTAGATCTCTACGAGCAGTACTTC. Amino acid sequence: CASSVDLYEQYF.

This clonotype has at least ten counts. The chain employs TRBV7-9 and TRBJ2-1, with TRBD2 matching over 11 bases. The trim removed 1 base at V and 6 bases at J, leaving 5 bases unmatched. Germline V CDR1 and CDR2: SEHNR, FQNEAQ (reference sequence). CDR3 size: 16 residues. CDR3 sequence (DNA): TGTGCCAGCAGCTTAGGGGTCGGGACTAGCGGCAATGAGCAGTTCTTC. Its translation is CASSLGVGTSGNEQFF.

To note about this clonotype: This may be a read error: a much more frequent sequence differs by one nucleotide. The rearrangement uses TRBV15 and TRBJ2-3; D is possibly TRBD2 (5 bases). The CDR3 length is 17 residues. Trimming cost V 0 bases and J 2 bases, with 15 bases left between them. Germline CDR1 LNHNV, CDR2 YYDKDF (reference sequence). The CDR3 protein is CATSRDLGGLNTDTQYF. Here the CDR3 DNA reads TGTGCCACCAGCAGAGATTTAGGTGGACTTAACACAGATACGCAGTATTTT. Variable domain in full (rest from reference TRBV15 and TRBJ2-3): DAMVIQNPRYQVTQFGKPVTLSCSQTLNHNVMYWYQQKSSQAPKLLFHYYDKDFNNEADTPDNFQSRRPNTSFCFLDIRSPGLGDTAMYLCATSRDLGGLNTDTQYFGPGTRLTVL.

Details on this clonotype: A much larger clonotype is one base distant, so this may be a read error. The chain uses TRBV19 and TRBJ1-2; maybe TRBD1 (5 bases). Germline V gene sequence: CDR1 LNHDA, CDR2 SQIVND (reference sequence). With 5 bases removed from V and 3 bases from J, the gap between germline ends came to 16 bases. This CDR3 spans 15 amino acids. CDR3 sequence reads: CASSQKTAYYYGYTF. The CDR3 coding sequence is TGTGCCAGTAGTCAAAAGACAGCCTACTACTATGGCTACACCTTC.

Note on this clonotype: With a much larger clone just one base away, this may be a read error. This chain joins TRBV18 and TRBJ2-3; no clear D gene. The CDR3 sequence is 14 residues long. V lost 7 bases and J lost 0, with 11 bases in between. Germline-derived CDR1 and CDR2 are KGHSH and LQKENI. The CDR3 DNA follows: TGTGCCAGCTTTCCACCACTGAGCACAGATACGCAGTATTTT. This encodes CASFPPLSTDTQYF.

By frequency in the sample, this clonotype is medium-sized. The V gene is TRBV19, the J gene TRBJ2-1; possibly TRBD1 or TRBD2 for D (5 bases each). Germline V gene data show CDR1 as LNHDA and CDR2 as SQIVND (reference sequence). This CDR3 spans 16 amino acids. The V end lost 2 bases, the J end lost 8 bases, and 19 bases lay between the germline ends. In nucleotides, the CDR3 is TGTGCCAGTAGTATAATTTCGATCAGGGCGAGGGATGAGCAGTTCTTC. Protein: CASSIISIRARDEQFF.

CDR3 residues: CASSQAVAGAIWFF. Written as DNA, the CDR3 is TGTGCCAGCAGCCAAGCGGTAGCTGGGGCTATATGGTTCTTC. The genes are TRBV6-1 and TRBJ2-1, with D perhaps being TRBD1 or TRBD2 (5 bases each). V was clipped by 6 bases and J by 15 bases, with 24 bases between them. CDR1 is MNHNS and CDR2 is SASEGT in the germline V gene. The CDR3 is made up of 14 amino acids.

This clonotype appeared many times. This chain connects TRBV15 to TRBJ1-4; D unresolved. Per the germline V gene, CDR1 is LNHNV and CDR2 is YYDKDF (reference sequence). The CDR3 runs 15 residues. Trimming shortened V by 0 bases and J by 7 bases, and 12 bases separated the two germline ends. The chain's CDR3 is CATSRDPSRSEKLFF. CDR3 coding DNA: TGTGCCACCAGCAGAGATCCTAGCAGGAGTGAAAAACTGTTTTTT.

This clonotype was found a few times. CDR3 nucleotide sequence: TGTGCCTGGAGCCTCGGGACACTTAATGAAAAACTGTTTTTT. Residues: CAWSLGTLNEKLFF. The gene calls are TRBV30 and TRBJ1-4; D may be TRBD1 (6 bases). Per germline, CDR1 GTSNPN and CDR2 SVGIG (reference sequence). V was cut by 3 bases and J by 4 bases, with 12 bases left in between. The CDR3 length is 14 residues.

This chain uses TRBV18 with TRBJ1-2; D is unresolved. Germline CDR1 reads KGHSH; CDR2 reads LQKENI. The CDR3 contains 13 residues. V was pared by 4 bases and J by 4 bases, with 10 bases between. CDR3 sequence (DNA): TGTGCCAGCTCACTTGACATCTCCTATGGCTACACCTTC. Protein product: CASSLDISYGYTF.

This clonotype was found a few times. V and J are TRBV10-3 and TRBJ2-1, with D possibly being TRBD2 (5 bases). This CDR3 has 11 residues. Deletions cut 6 bases from V and 6 bases from J, with 6 bases between. The germline V gene has CDR1 ENHRY and CDR2 SYGVKD. The CDR3: CAISTSNEQFF. DNA for the CDR3: TGTGCCATCAGCACTAGCAATGAGCAGTTCTTC.

This clonotype is labeled as medium-sized. The chain combines TRBV27 with TRBJ2-7; the D is unclear. V was shortened by 4 bases and J by 0 bases, with 4 bases between the two germline ends. Germline loops: CDR1 MNHEY, CDR2 SMNVEV (reference sequence). The CDR3 is 12 amino acids. The CDR3 DNA reads as TGTGCCAGCAGTTCCCGCTCCTACGAGCAGTACTTC. It encodes CASSSRSYEQYF.

Details on this clonotype: This may stem from a read error, because a much larger clone lies one nucleotide away. The chain couples TRBV5-6 to TRBJ2-1; 8 bases agree with TRBD1. This CDR3 spans 14 amino acids. Germline values: CDR1 SGHDT, CDR2 YYEEEE. V gave up 5 bases and J gave up 11 bases; unmatched junction bases: 12. The DNA for the CDR3 is TGTGCCAGCAGGGACAGGGCATTAGGGAATAAGCAGTTCTTC. Its protein is CASRDRALGNKQFF.

In its sample, this clonotype was seen a few times. The gene calls are TRBV6-1 and TRBJ2-1, with D possibly being TRBD2 (8 bases). The CDR3 spans 17 residues. V was clipped by 2 bases and J by 3 bases, with 17 bases between them. Germline V CDR1 and CDR2: MNHNS, SASEGT. The CDR3 DNA reads TGTGCCAGCAGTGAAACAGGGGCGGGAGGCAACTACAATGAGCAGTTCTTC. Encoded protein: CASSETGAGGNYNEQFF.

V usage is TRBV18 and J usage is TRBJ1-2, with D uncertain. This CDR3 is 17 amino acids long. V shed 4 bases and J shed 3 bases, with 21 bases lying between them. Germline CDR1 reads KGHSH; CDR2 reads LQKENI. The CDR3 region is CASSQDTKTAPHYGYTF. In DNA form, the CDR3 reads TGTGCCAGCTCACAAGATACTAAAACAGCGCCACACTATGGCTACACCTTC.

This clonotype is medium-sized (0.01 to 0.1%) by share. The rearrangement links TRBV27 to TRBJ2-1; D not resolved. The CDR3 runs to 13 residues. Germline CDR1 is MNHEY and CDR2 is SMNVEV (reference sequence). V was pared by 0 bases and J by 6 bases, with 6 bases between. CDR3 in DNA: TGTGCCAGCAGTTTATCCATCGCCAATGAGCAGTTCTTC. It is translated as CASSLSIANEQFF.

In its sample, this clonotype was seen a few times. The junction shows a germline mismatch at one end, possibly a read error. This rearrangement joins TRBV5-4 to TRBJ1-5; TRBD1 agrees at 11 bases. From germline, CDR1 is SGHNT and CDR2 YYREEE (reference sequence). This CDR3 is built from 18 residues. The CDR3 loop reads CARSYGTGGCYSNQPQHF. Written as DNA, the CDR3 is TGTGCCAGAAGCTACGGGACAGGGGGATGCTATAGCAATCAGCCCCAGCATTTT.

As for this clonotype: At one of its ends the junction is not consistent with the germline gene, which may arise from a read error. The chain carries TRBV12-3 or TRBV12-4 and TRBJ1-5; 8 nucleotides match TRBD1. CDR3 length: 14 amino acids. The CDR3 region has the DNA TGTGCCAGCAGTTTTCAGGGGGCTGGGCAGCCCCATCATTTT. Translating gives CASSFQGAGQPHHF.

This rearrangement joins TRBV30 to TRBJ2-1, with 14 bases aligning to TRBD2. V shed 8 bases and J 9 bases; nucleotides not matched to a gene: 12. Germline V gives CDR1 GTSNPN, CDR2 SVGIG (reference sequence). The length of the CDR3 is 15 residues. The CDR3 nucleotides read TGTGCCAGTAGAGGGAAGACTAGCGGGAGGGGTGAGCAGTTCTTC. Residues: CASRGKTSGRGEQFF.

This clonotype was seen many times. V usage is TRBV13 and J usage is TRBJ2-7; maybe TRBD2 (6 bases). Trimming took off 4 bases at V and 0 bases at J, with 16 bases between the two ends. The CDR3 consists of 16 residues. The V gene's germline CDR1 is PRHDT and CDR2 FYEKMQ (reference sequence). CDR3 sequence (DNA): TGTGCCAGCAGCTCTTATTCGGGGGTACCCTCCTACGAGCAGTACTTC. The encoded protein is CASSSYSGVPSYEQYF.

V and J are TRBV20-1 and TRBJ2-7; no clear D. Per the germline V gene, CDR1 is DFQATT and CDR2 is SNEGSKA (reference sequence). V lost 0 bases and J lost 1, with 1 base in between. The CDR3 extends over 11 amino acids. CDR3 sequence (DNA): TGCAGTGCTAGAGAATCCTACGAGCAGTACTTC. Translation: CSARESYEQYF.